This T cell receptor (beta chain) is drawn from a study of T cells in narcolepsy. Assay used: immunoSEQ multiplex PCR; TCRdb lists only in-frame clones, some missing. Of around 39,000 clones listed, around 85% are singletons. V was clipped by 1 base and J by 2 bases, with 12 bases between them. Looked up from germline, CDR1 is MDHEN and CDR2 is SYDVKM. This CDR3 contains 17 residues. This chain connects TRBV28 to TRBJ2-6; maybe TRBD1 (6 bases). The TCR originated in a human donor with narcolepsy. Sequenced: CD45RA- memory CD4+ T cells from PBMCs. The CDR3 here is CASSLSSQGAGANVLTF. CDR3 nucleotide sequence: TGTGCCAGCAGTTTATCCTCACAGGGAGCTGGGGCCAACGTCCTGACTTTC.